This paragraph reports one T cell receptor (beta chain). Its antigen remains undetermined. Base-call qualities are not available, and no considerably larger clone is one nucleotide away. The collaborating institutions used their own protocols to collect whole blood in K2EDTA tubes. For TCRbeta analysis, collaborators shipped samples as frozen whole blood, isolated PBMCs, or DNA extracted from either of those sample types. Reading the germline V gene gives CDR1 SGHTA and CDR2 FQGNSA. Trimming takes 2 bases off V and 9 bases off J; junction bases not matched to a gene: 7. From its cysteine to its phenylalanine, the CDR3 spans 13 amino acids. The entry retains the CDR3 DNA only, 39 bases that are in frame from base 1. This record belongs to a study of blood T cell repertoires in COVID-19 (dated by TCRdb to 2018 to 2020). A note on the overall study: Samples from collaborators originated in the United States, Italy and Spain and spanned both the acute and convalescent phases of COVID-19. The material from the prospective study consisted of cDNA or gDNA derived from T cells, B-cell-depleted T cells, or PBMCs. Deeply sampled blood TCRbeta repertoires from subjects exposed to, actively infected with, or recovered from COVID-19 were included in the dataset. The repertoires were released in a freely available public database meant as a resource for research on the immune response to SARS-CoV-2. Samples were obtained from the ongoing ImmuneRACE study (first 160 participants) and from 1,000 to 1,500 subjects provided by 6 global collaborators. Nearly every sample came with metadata listing a de-identified subject ID, COVID-19 status, age in years and sex. Where HLA class I and class II types were available, the types were taken from metadata supplied by the sample provider, not from assay-based typing. What the work shows at the level of the full study, not this receptor alone: The quantity of clinical and demographic metadata differed by source and by participant and was supplied without curation.

TCRbeta CDR3 regions were amplified from genomic DNA using the immunoSEQ Assay, a bias-controlled multiplex PCR. The source study handled its data this way. Within the assay, amplification of reference gene primers was used to estimate how many nucleated cells each sample contained. To quantify the absolute abundance of each unique TCRbeta CDR3 rearrangement, sequence reads were collapsed and filtered. For each sample, productive Simpson clonality was calculated as the square root of Simpson's diversity index over productive rearrangements. Sourced from immuneACCESS, this table was stored by TCRdb with only in-frame sequences that have V and J called. A share of the clones is absent; for the studies checked, an unresolved V gene accounts for under half, and the remainder has no known explanation. V and J calls and clone size are given by that table; D and trimming were obtained from the DNA. The sample table contains approximately 130,000 clones; only one count was recorded for about 76% of them. More than 15% of the sample comes from the top ten.

This chain is built from TRBV7-2 and TRBJ2-7, with 7 junctional bases fitting TRBD2. Sequenced material: peripheral blood. This receptor was taken from a man aged 80 or over with acute or convalescent COVID-19. The CDR3 corresponds to CASSLWGGHGQYF. The nucleotide sequence is TGTGCCAGCAGCTTATGGGGAGGGCACGGGCAGTACTTC.